The 27 T cell receptor beta chains listed next were all sequenced from one sample in a study of identical twins. TCRdb redid the calling of the 5' RACE reads with MiXCR, one entry per CDR3 protein. The data show 500,000 or so distinct CDR3 sequences, approximately 22% seen once. The sample was also linked to a second study, of T cells expressing NK-cell markers.

The specimen sequenced was CD4+ T cells sorted from blood. The receptors were gathered from a woman under 30 in good health.

In this sample, this clonotype turned up a few times. This chain links TRBV5-1 with TRBJ2-1; no clear D gene. Per the germline V gene, CDR1 is SGHRS and CDR2 is YFSETQ. Trimming shortened V by 0 bases and J by 8 bases, and 15 bases separated the two germline ends. The CDR3 runs to 15 residues. The CDR3 DNA is TGCGCCAGCAGCTTGGTTCTTGAAAAGCGTTATGAGCAGTTCTTC. It specifies CASSLVLEKRYEQFF.

This rearrangement joins TRBV20-1 to TRBJ2-1; a weak D match, TRBD2 (6 bases). V lost 6 bases and J lost 8, with 20 bases in between. The germline V gene has CDR1 DFQATT and CDR2 SNEGSKA (reference sequence). CDR3 size: 14 residues. The CDR3 DNA reads as TGCAGTGCCCCAGGACTACCGGGAGTCGATGAGCAGTTCTTC. It codes for CSAPGLPGVDEQFF.

The rearrangement links TRBV30 to TRBJ2-1; perhaps TRBD2 as D (6 bases). The V and J ends lost 8 bases and 8 bases respectively, with 25 bases between them. Germline V lookup: CDR1 GTSNPN, CDR2 SVGIG (reference sequence). The CDR3 loop spans 15 amino acids. DNA for the CDR3: TGTGCCCGCGCTCGGAGCGGACTATCGTTCGATGAGCAGTTCTTC. Its protein product is CARARSGLSFDEQFF.

The V gene is TRBV20-1, the J gene TRBJ2-3; 9 bases are shared with TRBD1. CDR3 size: 15 residues. The junction had 4 bases not matched to a gene; V was cut back by 0 bases and J by 3 bases. CDR1 and CDR2 from the germline V gene are DFQATT and SNEGSKA (reference sequence). This chain's CDR3 is CSARDLGTGTDTQYF. In DNA form, the CDR3 reads TGCAGTGCTAGAGATTTGGGGACAGGGACAGATACGCAGTATTTT.

This clonotype was found many times. The chain uses TRBV12-3 or TRBV12-4 and TRBJ2-5; 7 bases are a match to TRBD1. The length of the CDR3 is 13 residues. The junction had 9 bases not matched to a gene; V was cut back by 2 bases and J by 12 bases. The CDR3: CASSLRDSSKKYF. CDR3 DNA sequence: TGTGCCAGCAGTTTAAGGGACAGCTCGAAGAAGTACTTC.

This rearrangement joins TRBV4-2 to TRBJ2-6; TRBD1 agrees at 11 bases. With V trimmed by 6 bases and J by 2 bases, 12 bases remained unmatched. The CDR3 loop spans 19 amino acids. Germline loops: CDR1 LGHNA, CDR2 YNFKEQ. The CDR3: CASSSRGGDRGAGANVLTF. Written as DNA, the CDR3 is TGTGCCAGCAGTTCCCGAGGGGGGGACAGGGGGGCTGGGGCCAACGTCCTGACTTTC.

This clonotype was found a few times. This chain links TRBV5-1 with TRBJ2-1, with a weak D call TRBD1 (7 bases). V gave up 0 bases and J gave up 2 bases, with 15 bases separating them. The CDR3 extends over 17 amino acids. Germline V CDR1 and CDR2: SGHRS, YFSETQ. In DNA form, the CDR3 reads TGCGCCAGCAGCTTGGATTTTTCCAGGGGGGCCTACAATGAGCAGTTCTTC. This codes for CASSLDFSRGAYNEQFF.

This chain links TRBV9 with TRBJ1-6, with 7 bases identical to TRBD1. This CDR3 is built from 13 residues. CDR1 is SGDLS, CDR2 YYNGEE, per germline. V gave up 8 bases and J gave up 10 bases; unmatched junction bases: 9. The CDR3 bases are TGTGCCAGGTTACAGGGGCGTAACTCACCCCTCCACTTT. Its translation: CARLQGRNSPLHF.

At least ten counts were recorded for this clonotype. V and J are TRBV12-3 or TRBV12-4 and TRBJ2-7; D not resolved. CDR3 size: 14 residues. The germline V and J ends were trimmed by 4 bases and 4 bases, with 14 bases remaining between them. The CDR3 here is CASSYSGEKYEQYF. The CDR3 coding sequence is TGTGCCAGCAGTTATTCTGGGGAAAAGTACGAGCAGTACTTC.

There are a few counts of this clonotype. The V gene is TRBV20-1, the J gene TRBJ2-7, with 7 bases aligning to TRBD2. Germline trimming cut 6 bases from V and 0 bases from J; bases unmatched to any gene: 5. The CDR3 contains 13 residues. In germline, CDR1 is DFQATT, CDR2 SNEGSKA (reference sequence). DNA of the CDR3: TGCAGTGCGGGGCGGGGGACCTCCTACGAGCAGTACTTC. Translation gives CSAGRGTSYEQYF.

The CDR3, as DNA: TGTGCCAGCAGCACCCCTGGGCGAGGGCAGTTCTTC. Translated: CASSTPGRGQFF. This chain connects TRBV7-9 to TRBJ2-1; no reliable D call. The CDR3 spans 12 residues. Trimming removed 5 bases at V and 12 bases at J, with 14 bases between. Per the germline V gene, CDR1 is SEHNR and CDR2 is FQNEAQ (reference sequence).

This clonotype was observed a handful of times. V is TRBV5-1 and J is TRBJ2-3; D might be TRBD1 (5 bases). V was pared by 2 bases and J by 8 bases, with 12 bases between. CDR3 length equals 13 residues. CDR1 SGHRS and CDR2 YFSETQ come from the germline V gene. The CDR3 protein is CASSLGAQGTQYF. The CDR3 region has the DNA TGCGCCAGCAGCTTAGGGGCCCAGGGTACGCAGTATTTT.

This chain's CDR3 is CSAIEAGYTF. Here the CDR3 DNA reads TGCAGCGCAATAGAAGCTGGCTACACCTTC. The V gene is TRBV29-1, the J gene TRBJ1-2, with D uncertain. Trimming cost V 7 bases and J 7 bases, with 10 bases left between them. This CDR3 spans 10 amino acids. From germline, CDR1 is SQVTM and CDR2 ANQGSEA.

There are a few counts of this clonotype. CDR3 residues: CASRLLGTDTQYF. CDR3 nucleotide sequence: TGTGCCAGCAGGTTGCTCGGCACAGATACGCAGTATTTT. The chain uses TRBV6-5 and TRBJ2-3; no definite D call. CDR3 length: 13 amino acids. The germline V and J ends were trimmed by 6 bases and 1 base, with 8 bases remaining between them. The V gene's germline CDR1 is MNHEY and CDR2 SVGAGI.

The rearrangement uses TRBV12-5 and TRBJ2-7; 8 nucleotides match TRBD1. In germline, CDR1 is LGHNT, CDR2 FRNRAP. V dropped 0 bases and J dropped 5; count of bases not matched to a gene: 6. There are 15 residues in the CDR3. The CDR3 sequence: CASGLVRQGWHEQYF. The CDR3 DNA is TGTGCTAGTGGTTTGGTAAGACAGGGGTGGCACGAGCAGTACTTC.

The CDR3 region is CASSLDTLTSGYTF. CDR3 coding DNA: TGCGCCAGCAGCTTGGATACACTCACCAGCGGCTACACCTTC. The rearrangement links TRBV5-1 to TRBJ1-2; D remains ambiguous. Germline V gives CDR1 SGHRS, CDR2 YFSETQ. This CDR3 contains 14 residues. Between the trimmed V and J ends, which lost 0 bases and 8 bases, there was a span of 14 bases. The entire variable domain, with the rest obtained from reference TRBV5-1 and TRBJ1-2, is as follows: KAGVTQTPRYLIKTRGQQVTLSCSPISGHRSVSWYQQTPGQGLQFLFEYFSETQRNKGNFPGRFSGRQFSNSRSEMNVSTLELGDSALYLCASSLDTLTSGYTFGSGTRLTVV.

This clonotype was recorded many times. The chain has TRBV7-8 and TRBJ1-1; D is unclear. The CDR3 runs to 14 residues. V was clipped by 5 bases and J by 9 bases, with 19 bases between them. The germline V gene has CDR1 SGHVS and CDR2 FQNEAQ. The CDR3 nucleotides read TGTGCCAGCAGCCCGGTTTATCCGGAGATTCAAGCTTTCTTT. Amino acid sequence: CASSPVYPEIQAFF.

This rearrangement joins TRBV20-1 to TRBJ2-1, with D possibly matching TRBD1 (5 bases). The germline gives CDR1 DFQATT, CDR2 SNEGSKA (reference sequence). V was pared by 3 bases and J by 4 bases, with 22 bases between. The length of the CDR3 is 17 residues. The DNA for the CDR3 is TGCAGTGCTAGGTCCAGGGTACCCCCAAGGGGTTACAATGAGCAGTTCTTC. Amino acids: CSARSRVPPRGYNEQFF.

This clonotype has a handful of counts. This chain uses TRBV12-3 or TRBV12-4 with TRBJ1-5, with 9 positions matching TRBD1. This CDR3 is 14 amino acids long. Trimming removed 2 bases from V and 7 bases from J; junction bases left unmatched: 3. CDR3 bases: TGTGCCAGCAGTTTAACAGGGGGCCACCAGCCCCAGCATTTT. This encodes CASSLTGGHQPQHF.

There are a few counts of this clonotype. The chain joins TRBV20-1 to TRBJ2-3, with TRBD2 matching 9 bases. This CDR3 has 15 amino acids. Trimming at V came to 3 bases and at J to 5 bases, leaving 9 bases not matched to a gene. Germline CDR1 is DFQATT and CDR2 is SNEGSKA (reference sequence). Here the CDR3 DNA reads TGCAGTGCTAGTGGCGGGGGGGCCTTGGGAGATACGCAGTATTTT. Translating it yields CSASGGGALGDTQYF.

This clonotype was observed a few times. The V and J genes are TRBV15 and TRBJ1-5; the D gene is possibly TRBD1 (6 bases). The length of the CDR3 is 15 residues. V shed 3 bases and J shed 5 bases, with 14 bases lying between them. The germline CDR1 and CDR2 sequences are LNHNV and YYDKDF (reference sequence). CDR3 loop: CATSRYPRGDQPQHF. CDR3 DNA sequence: TGTGCCACCAGCAGGTACCCGAGGGGGGATCAGCCCCAGCATTTT.

V and J are TRBV11-2 and TRBJ2-1; TRBD2 might be the D (6 bases). V lost 4 bases to trimming and J lost 8 bases, with 12 bases between them. Germline CDR1 reads SGHAT; CDR2 reads FQNNGV. This CDR3 is built from 13 residues. The CDR3 here is CASSSRRGDEQFF. The CDR3 coding sequence is TGTGCCAGCAGCTCCAGGAGGGGCGATGAGCAGTTCTTC.

V and J are TRBV2 and TRBJ2-3; D is ambiguous. Trimming took off 2 bases at V and 0 bases at J, with 6 bases between the two ends. The V gene's germline CDR1 is SNHLY and CDR2 FYNNEI. This CDR3 has 14 amino acids. In nucleotides, the CDR3 is TGTGCCAGCAGTGAAAACTTGAGCACAGATACGCAGTATTTT. As protein: CASSENLSTDTQYF.

This clonotype showed up just a few times. This chain links TRBV5-1 with TRBJ2-5, with D possibly called TRBD1 or TRBD2 (7 bases each). The CDR3 has 15 amino acids. The ends were cut back, 2 bases at V and 4 bases at J, with 15 bases in the middle. From germline, CDR1 is SGHRS and CDR2 YFSETQ. CDR3 sequence (DNA): TGCGCCAGCAGCTTCCAGGGGGGGAGAGGAGAGACCCAGTACTTC. Its protein is CASSFQGGRGETQYF.

Concerning this clonotype itself: One end of the junction does not line up with germline, which may come from a read error. CDR3 residues: CATSRDRRELYF. CDR3 in DNA: TGTGCCACCAGCAGAGATCGGCGGGAGCTGTACTTC. This chain links TRBV15 with TRBJ2-7, with 7 bases that match TRBD2. Germline CDR1 reads LNHNV; CDR2 reads YYDKDF (reference sequence). The CDR3 covers 12 residues.

The chain uses TRBV29-1 and TRBJ2-3, with 7 bases that match TRBD2. The V gene end was trimmed by 8 bases and the J gene end by 1 base; junction bases not matched to a gene: 18. The CDR3 length is 17 residues. The V gene's germline CDR1 is SQVTM and CDR2 ANQGSEA. CDR3 nucleotides: TGCAGCTTACTACCTAGCGGAACTCGGAGGGGCACAGATACGCAGTATTTT. It yields the protein CSLLPSGTRRGTDTQYF.

This sequence joins TRBV20-1 and TRBJ2-7; possibly TRBD2 for D (6 bases). Germline CDR1 is DFQATT and CDR2 is SNEGSKA (reference sequence). The CDR3 length is 13 residues. With 6 bases removed from V and 7 bases from J, the gap between germline ends came to 19 bases. The CDR3 spells CSATGSLEGEQYF. In DNA, the CDR3 is TGCAGTGCCACGGGGTCTCTGGAGGGGGAGCAGTACTTC.